The clone carrying this T cell receptor (beta chain) appeared a few times. The sample belongs to a study of T cells in Graves' hyperthyroidism and ophthalmopathy. The TCR beta CDR3 regions underwent amplification using RNA transcripts as the source. HTBI primers drove first-round RT-PCR of the TCR CDR3. One entry per CDR3 protein results from TCRdb running MiXCR on the multiplex PCR reads. Of about 420,000 distinct CDR3 sequences listed, roughly 14% are singletons. Germline loops: CDR1 MNHNY, CDR2 SVGAGI (reference sequence). V lost 2 bases to trimming and J lost 4 bases; unmatched junction nucleotides: 2. The CDR3 has 15 residues. The authors deemed Graves' hyperthyroidism stable absent ophthalmopathy progression within 18 months. Patients between 18 and 65 years old had hyperthyroidism, newly diagnosed and lasting under 2 months. Diagnostic decisions used clinical symptoms, serum thyroxine and TRAb, thyroid ultrasound and orbital computed tomography. PBMCs came from roughly 10 ml fresh peripheral blood.

The rearrangement links TRBV6-6 to TRBJ2-1; 10 positions match TRBD2. The TCR was taken from a woman aged 18-29 years with Graves' hyperthyroidism. The source material was blood. For the CDR3, the DNA is TGTGCCAGCAGTTACCGGGGACTAGCGTACAATGAGCAGTTCTTC. As protein: CASSYRGLAYNEQFF.